The 5 T cell receptor beta chains below come from one sample, sequenced in a study of cytomegalovirus exposure and HLA in healthy donors. Clones were sequenced by immunoSEQ multiplex PCR, and TCRdb holds only the in-frame ones, with some missing. The repertoire holds over 250,000 clones, with 86% as singletons. Sequencing was done on a sample of PBMCs. Source of these receptors: a woman aged 18-29 years in good health and CMV-seronegative.

The rearrangement links TRBV30 to TRBJ1-2; D possibly corresponds to TRBD1 (5 bases). V dropped 4 bases and J dropped 5 bases, with 8 bases sitting between them. This CDR3 has 11 amino acids. Per germline, CDR1 GTSNPN and CDR2 SVGIG (reference sequence). The CDR3 region has the DNA TGTGCCTGGAAAGGGGTGTATGGCTACACCTTC. This codes for CAWKGVYGYTF.

This chain uses TRBV5-5 with TRBJ2-5; D may be TRBD2 (6 bases). Looked up from germline, CDR1 is SGHKS and CDR2 is YYEKEE (reference sequence). The CDR3 sequence is 16 residues long. Trimming left V 0 bases short and J 1 base short, with 13 bases between. The CDR3 loop is CASSLASGLGQETQYF. In DNA form, the CDR3 reads TGTGCCAGCAGCTTGGCCTCGGGACTGGGCCAAGAGACCCAGTACTTC.

This clone showed up just a few times. The J gene is TRBJ2-2, the V gene TRBV27, with D tentatively TRBD1 (6 bases). This CDR3 has 16 amino acids. Trimming stripped 5 bases from V and 5 bases from J, with 18 bases between. CDR1 MNHEY and CDR2 SMNVEV come from the germline V gene (reference sequence). CDR3 DNA: TGTGCCAGCAGTCATACAGAGGGGGAATGGACCGGGGAGCTGTTTTTT. Protein: CASSHTEGEWTGELFF.

This clone was found a few times. This chain joins TRBV19 and TRBJ1-4; 9 bases fit TRBD1. This CDR3 region has 14 residues. Losses at the gene ends were 7 bases for V and 8 bases for J; bases not matched to a gene: 8. The germline gives CDR1 LNHDA, CDR2 SQIVND (reference sequence). CDR3 amino acids: CASTLQGAGEKLFF. The CDR3 coding sequence is TGTGCCAGTACATTACAGGGGGCGGGGGAAAAACTGTTTTTT. Complete variable domain (other parts from reference TRBV19 and TRBJ1-4): DGGITQSPKYLFRKEGQNVTLSCEQNLNHDAMYWYRQDPGQGLRLIYYSQIVNDFQKGDIAEGYSVSREKKESFPLTVTSAQKNPTAFYLCASTLQGAGEKLFFGSGTQLSVL.

In DNA form, the CDR3 reads TGTGCCAGCAGTTGGACTAGCAGGTATGAGCAGTTCTTC. Protein sequence: CASSWTSRYEQFF. The chain uses TRBV6-1 and TRBJ2-1; 8 bases are a match to TRBD2. After removal of 5 bases from V and 8 bases from J, the junction contained 5 bases not matched to a gene. The CDR3 runs to 13 residues. Germline V gives CDR1 MNHNS, CDR2 SASEGT.